These T cell receptor beta chains were read from a single sample in a study of shared clonotypes between healthy human individuals. TCRdb keeps only in-frame clones here, not all; method: immunoSEQ multiplex PCR. This table holds millions of clones, more than 85% found once. The sequencing input was naive CD8+ T cells from PBMCs. The receptors were sampled from a man aged 18 to 35 in good health. Some clones in this sample may be carry-over from other donors' samples. Both conserved end residues are part of each CDR3. The D gene is left open where the match is weak. A row's size may be missing; if present it is once, few, many or a size class.

CDR3aa	CDR3nt	abundance	d_gene	j_gene	v_gene
CASSPTGTGYPKPYEQYF	TGTGCCAGCAGCCCGACCGGGACAGGGTACCCCAAGCCCTACGAGCAGTACTTC	-	TRBD1	TRBJ2-7	TRBV7-8
CASSRLAGGSYEQYF	TGTGCCAGCTCACGTCTAGCGGGAGGCTCCTACGAGCAGTACTTC	-	TRBD2	TRBJ2-7	TRBV18
CASSLLAGSTGELFF	TGTGCCAGCAGCTTACTAGCGGGAAGTACCGGGGAGCTGTTTTTT	-	TRBD2	TRBJ2-2	TRBV7-8
CASSLLTGAQETQYF	TGTGCCAGCAGCCTACTAACGGGGGCGCAGGAGACCCAGTACTTC	once	-	TRBJ2-5	TRBV28
CASSPTLAGYEQYF	TGTGCCAGCAGTCCGACACTAGCGGGATACGAGCAGTACTTC	-	TRBD2	TRBJ2-7	TRBV6-5
CASSADSYYGYTF	TGTGCCAGCAGCGCCGACAGCTACTATGGCTACACCTTC	-	-	TRBJ1-2	TRBV9
CASSGPRLASSSYEQYF	TGTGCCAGCAGTGGGCCCCGTCTAGCGTCAAGCTCCTACGAGCAGTACTTC	-	-	TRBJ2-7	TRBV6-1
CATQQGRSNQPQHF	TGTGCCACTCAACAGGGTAGAAGCAATCAGCCCCAGCATTTT	few	-	TRBJ1-5	TRBV19
CSIAGGYGEGYTF	TGCAGCATTGCAGGGGGCTATGGGGAGGGCTACACCTTC	-	TRBD1	TRBJ1-2	TRBV29-1
CATSRDVGSYEQYF	TGTGCCACCAGCAGAGACGTCGGGTCTTACGAGCAGTACTTC	-	-	TRBJ2-7	TRBV15
CASSFSAGVGYTF	TGTGCCAGCAGTTTCAGCGCAGGGGTAGGCTACACCTTC	-	-	TRBJ1-2	TRBV28
CASSLTYEQYF	TGTGCCAGCAGTCTGACCTACGAGCAGTACTTC	-	-	TRBJ2-7	TRBV28
CASSSRDRGYYEQYF	TGCGCCAGCAGTAGCCGGGACAGGGGGTACTACGAGCAGTACTTC	-	TRBD1	TRBJ2-7	TRBV10-2
CASSDLRDRGLGEQFF	TGTGCCAGCAGTGACCTCCGGGACAGGGGGCTCGGAGAGCAGTTCTTC	-	TRBD1	TRBJ2-1	TRBV27
CAISESSGILRDTQYF	TGTGCCATCAGTGAGTCCAGCGGGATTTTACGCGATACGCAGTATTTT	-	TRBD2	TRBJ2-3	TRBV10-3
CASKGREKNIQYF	TGTGCCAGCAAGGGGCGGGAGAAAAACATTCAGTACTTC	once	TRBD2	TRBJ2-4	TRBV7-8
CASKQQGYEQYF	TGTGCCAGCAAGCAACAGGGCTACGAGCAGTACTTC	-	-	TRBJ2-7	TRBV7-9
CASSAERAGNSGANVLTF	TGTGCCAGCAGCGCTGAGAGAGCGGGGAACTCTGGGGCCAACGTCCTGACTTTC	-	TRBD2	TRBJ2-6	TRBV9
CASSLRGGEQYF	TGTGCCAGCAGCCTCCGCGGGGGCGAGCAGTACTTC	-	TRBD2	TRBJ2-7	TRBV6-6
CASSDGTTNTGELFF	TGTGCCAGCAGTGACGGGACAACGAACACCGGGGAGCTGTTTTTT	-	-	TRBJ2-2	TRBV6-4